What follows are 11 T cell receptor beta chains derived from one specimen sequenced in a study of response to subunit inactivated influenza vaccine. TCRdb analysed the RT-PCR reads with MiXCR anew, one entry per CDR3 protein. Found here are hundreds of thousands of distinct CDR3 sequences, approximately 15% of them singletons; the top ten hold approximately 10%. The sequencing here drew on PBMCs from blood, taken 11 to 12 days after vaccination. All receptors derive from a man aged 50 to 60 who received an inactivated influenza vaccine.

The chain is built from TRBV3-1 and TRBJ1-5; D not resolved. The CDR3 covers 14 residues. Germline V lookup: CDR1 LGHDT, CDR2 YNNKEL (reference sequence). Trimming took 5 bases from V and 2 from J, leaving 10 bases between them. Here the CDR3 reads CASSFTGRNQPQHF. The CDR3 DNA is TGTGCCAGCAGCTTTACCGGCCGCAATCAGCCCCAGCATTTT. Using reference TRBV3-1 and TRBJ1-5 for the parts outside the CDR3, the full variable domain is DTAVSQTPKYLVTQMGNDKSIKCEQNLGHDTMYWYKQDSKKFLKIMFSYNNKELIINETVPNRFSPKSPDKAHLNLHINSLELGDSAVYFCASSFTGRNQPQHFGDGTRLSIL.

The CDR3 DNA reads as TGTGCCAGCAGCTTAGAGGACCGTCAGCCCCAGCATTTT. Protein sequence: CASSLEDRQPQHF. V gene TRBV11-2 combines with J gene TRBJ1-5; D ambiguous. The CDR3 consists of 13 residues. CDR1 and CDR2 (germline): SGHAT, FQNNGV. V was clipped by 0 bases and J by 6 bases, with 6 bases between them.

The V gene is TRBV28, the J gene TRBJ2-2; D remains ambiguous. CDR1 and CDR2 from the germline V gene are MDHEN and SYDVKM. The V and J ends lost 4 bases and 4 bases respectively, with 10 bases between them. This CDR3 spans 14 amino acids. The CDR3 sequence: CASSSPLVTGELFF. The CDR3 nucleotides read TGTGCCAGCAGTTCCCCCCTTGTCACCGGGGAGCTGTTTTTT.

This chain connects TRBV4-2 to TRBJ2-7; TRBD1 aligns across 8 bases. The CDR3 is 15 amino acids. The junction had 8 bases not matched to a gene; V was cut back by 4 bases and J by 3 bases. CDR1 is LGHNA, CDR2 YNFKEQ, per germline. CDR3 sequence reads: CASSPLLDRGYEQYF. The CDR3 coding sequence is TGTGCCAGCAGCCCCTTACTTGACAGGGGCTACGAGCAGTACTTC.

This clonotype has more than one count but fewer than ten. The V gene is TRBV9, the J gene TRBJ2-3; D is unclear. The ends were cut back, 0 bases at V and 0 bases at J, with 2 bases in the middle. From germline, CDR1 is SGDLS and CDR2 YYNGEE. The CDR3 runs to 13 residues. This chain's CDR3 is CASSVGSTDTQYF. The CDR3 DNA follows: TGTGCCAGCAGCGTAGGAAGCACAGATACGCAGTATTTT.

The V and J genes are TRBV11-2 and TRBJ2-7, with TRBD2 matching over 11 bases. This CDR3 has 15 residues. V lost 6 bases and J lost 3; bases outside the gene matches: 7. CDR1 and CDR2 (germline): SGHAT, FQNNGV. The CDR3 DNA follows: TGTGCCAGCAGTGAACTAGCGGGGGTGTACTACGAGCAGTACTTC. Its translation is CASSELAGVYYEQYF.

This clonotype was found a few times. The CDR3 region has the DNA TGCAGCGTTGCTATGGGACCCCTGAACGGCTACACCTTC. It yields the protein CSVAMGPLNGYTF. V is TRBV29-1 and J is TRBJ1-2, with D possibly matching TRBD1 (5 bases). This CDR3 contains 13 residues. Germline lookup yields CDR1 SQVTM and CDR2 ANQGSEA. Trimming removed 4 bases at V and 8 bases at J, with 17 bases between.

CDR3 nucleotides: TGCAGTGCTAGAAAACAGGGGATGGGCACTGAAGCTTTCTTT. Its protein is CSARKQGMGTEAFF. The J gene is TRBJ1-1, the V gene TRBV20-1; 7 positions match TRBD1. The CDR3 consists of 14 residues. CDR1 is DFQATT, CDR2 SNEGSKA, per germline (reference sequence). V dropped 2 bases and J dropped 4; count of bases not matched to a gene: 7.

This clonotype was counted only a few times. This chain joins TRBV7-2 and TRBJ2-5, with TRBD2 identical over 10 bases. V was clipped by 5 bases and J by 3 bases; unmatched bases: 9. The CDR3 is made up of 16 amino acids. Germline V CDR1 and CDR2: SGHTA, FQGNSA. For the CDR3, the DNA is TGTGCCAGCAGCGAGACCCCGGGACTAGCGAAAGAGACCCAGTACTTC. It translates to CASSETPGLAKETQYF.

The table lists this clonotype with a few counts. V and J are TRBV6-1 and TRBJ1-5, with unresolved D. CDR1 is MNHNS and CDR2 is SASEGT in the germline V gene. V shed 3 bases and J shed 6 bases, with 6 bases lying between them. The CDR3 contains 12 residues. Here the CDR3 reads CASSDGSQPQHF. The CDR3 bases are TGTGCCAGCAGTGACGGGAGTCAGCCCCAGCATTTT.

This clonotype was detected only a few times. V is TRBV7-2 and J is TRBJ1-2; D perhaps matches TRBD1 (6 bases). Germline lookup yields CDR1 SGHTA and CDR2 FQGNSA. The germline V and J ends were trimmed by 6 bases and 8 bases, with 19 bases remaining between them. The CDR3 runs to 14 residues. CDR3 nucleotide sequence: TGTGCCAGCAGTCCAGGGGAAGGTAGAATGGGCTACACCTTC. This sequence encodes CASSPGEGRMGYTF. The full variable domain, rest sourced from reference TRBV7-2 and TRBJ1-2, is GAGVSQSPSNKVTEKGKDVELRCDPISGHTALYWYRQSLGQGLEFLIYFQGNSAPDKSGLPSDRFSAERTGGSVSTLTIQRTQQEDSAVYLCASSPGEGRMGYTFGSGTRLTVV.